This T cell receptor (beta chain) was sequenced for a study of resident and recirculating memory T cells in vitiligo. At the level of the study: No cells were sorted; samples were homogenized just before genomic DNA extraction. General observations from the study: Sequences differed between biopsy sites and patients, suggesting private specificity.

Patients who had received treatment within the previous three months were excluded. Turning to this clone: Its antigen is unknown.

Sequencing was performed with immunoSEQ multiplex PCR; in TCRdb, only in-frame clones are kept and a portion is missing. The top ten hold 4.5% of the sample, which has more than 35,000 clones, 80% to 95% seen once. Unmatched junction bases numbered 4, after V lost 1 base and J lost 6 bases. Germline loops: CDR1 GTSNPN, CDR2 SVGIG (reference sequence). There are 13 residues in the CDR3. This rearrangement joins TRBV30 to TRBJ1-2, with 8 bases matching TRBD1. The source of this sequence is a male donor with vitiligo. The sample comprised blood. For the CDR3, the DNA is TGTGCCTGGAGTGATCCGGGACAGGATGGCTACACCTTC. It codes for CAWSDPGQDGYTF.